A single sample is the source of the 18 T cell receptor beta chains below, sequenced in a study of shared T cell receptors in the human thymus. Sequencing used immunoSEQ multiplex PCR; TCRdb keeps in-frame clones, though not all of them. Found here are about 380,000 clones, about 95% of them singletons; the top ten hold roughly 0.02%. Sequencing input: thymocytes. The source is a human donor.

This clone has a single count. DNA of the CDR3: TGTGCCAGCAGCGTAGCTTCGGAGGGAAGGGACCCAGCGAGTGAGCAGTTCTTC. Its translation is CASSVASEGRDPASEQFF. The chain links TRBV9 to TRBJ2-1, with D tentatively TRBD2 (6 bases). The length of the CDR3 is 18 residues. Germline assignment: CDR1 SGDLS and CDR2 YYNGEE. Trimming stripped 0 bases from V and 9 bases from J, with 25 bases between. Variable domain in full (rest from reference TRBV9 and TRBJ2-1): DSGVTQTPKHLITATGQRVTLRCSPRSGDLSVYWYQQSLDQGLQFLIQYYNGEERAKGNILERFSAQQFPDLHSELNLSSLELGDSALYFCASSVASEGRDPASEQFFGPGTRLTVL.

This chain uses TRBV18 with TRBJ2-3, with D uncertain. V was clipped by 3 bases and J by 0 bases, with 10 bases between them. The CDR3 extends over 15 amino acids. Germline V CDR1 and CDR2: KGHSH, LQKENI. The CDR3 protein is CASSPTAPSTDTQYF. The CDR3 bases are TGTGCCAGCTCACCGACGGCCCCCAGCACAGATACGCAGTATTTT.

V is TRBV30 and J is TRBJ1-5; no definite D call. The CDR3 totals 13 residues. CDR1 and CDR2 (germline): GTSNPN, SVGIG (reference sequence). Trimming took 3 bases from V and 7 from J, leaving 13 bases between them. The CDR3 DNA follows: TGTGCCTGGAGCCCCCCTCTAAACCAGCCCCAGCATTTT. Its translation: CAWSPPLNQPQHF.

The chain is built from TRBV27 and TRBJ2-7; D is unresolved. There are 13 residues in the CDR3. Germline CDR1 MNHEY, CDR2 SMNVEV (reference sequence). Trimming stripped 0 bases from V and 4 bases from J, with 7 bases between. This CDR3 is CASSLSAHYEQYF. The CDR3 DNA reads as TGTGCCAGCAGTTTATCGGCCCATTACGAGCAGTACTTC.

The chain carries TRBV5-1 and TRBJ2-5, with D possibly called TRBD1 or TRBD2 (6 bases each). Trimming stripped 5 bases from V and 2 bases from J, with 13 bases between. This CDR3 comprises 14 residues. The germline V gene encodes CDR1 SGHRS and CDR2 YFSETQ. This CDR3 is CASRGGSPQETQYF. CDR3 bases: TGCGCCAGCAGGGGGGGCAGCCCTCAAGAGACCCAGTACTTC.

The chain links TRBV4-2 to TRBJ1-5; possibly TRBD1 for D (6 bases). Germline values: CDR1 LGHNA, CDR2 YNFKEQ. V lost 6 bases and J 3 bases, leaving 24 bases between the germline ends. This CDR3 spans 18 amino acids. The CDR3 region has the DNA TGTGCCAGCAGTCGCCAGGCCCCACAGGGCGGGCCCAATCAGCCCCAGCATTTT. The encoded protein is CASSRQAPQGGPNQPQHF.

The chain combines TRBV11-2 with TRBJ2-5; D possibly corresponds to TRBD2 (7 bases). Trimming took off 0 bases at V and 5 bases at J, with 13 bases between the two ends. Germline loops: CDR1 SGHAT, CDR2 FQNNGV. The CDR3 is 15 amino acids. The CDR3 coding sequence is TGTGCCAGCAGCTTAGAAGCAGGGGAGGGGGAGACCCAGTACTTC. Residues: CASSLEAGEGETQYF. Together with reference TRBV11-2 and TRBJ2-5, the CDR3 gives the full variable domain: EAGVAQSPRYKIIEKRQSVAFWCNPISGHATLYWYQQILGQGPKLLIQFQNNGVVDDSQLPKDRFSAERLKGVDSTLKIQPAKLEDSAVYLCASSLEAGEGETQYFGPGTRLLVL.

V gene TRBV5-8 combines with J gene TRBJ2-3; D could derive from TRBD1 or TRBD2 (5 bases each). Germline lookup yields CDR1 SGHTS and CDR2 YDEGEE. The V end was cut by 7 bases, the J end by 7 bases, with 22 bases between. This CDR3 is 15 amino acids long. This chain's CDR3 is CASFDWDAQDHTQYF. The CDR3 DNA is TGTGCCAGCTTTGACTGGGACGCTCAAGACCATACGCAGTATTTT. Full variable domain (remainder filled in from reference TRBV5-8 and TRBJ2-3): EAGVTQSPTHLIKTRGQQATLRCSPISGHTSVYWYQQALGLGLQFLLWYDEGEERNRGNFPPRFSGRQFPNYSSELNVNALELEDSALYLCASFDWDAQDHTQYFGPGTRLTVL.

This chain uses TRBV28 with TRBJ2-1, with 9 bases that match TRBD1. Germline V gene sequence: CDR1 MDHEN, CDR2 SYDVKM. The V and J ends lost 4 bases and 4 bases, in that order; junction bases with no gene match: 11. The CDR3 loop spans 17 amino acids. CDR3 sequence (DNA): TGTGCCAGCAGTTCCTATTTAACAGGGGGCTATTACAATGAGCAGTTCTTC. Protein: CASSSYLTGGYYNEQFF. The full variable domain, with the rest looked up from reference TRBV28 and TRBJ2-1, is DVKVTQSSRYLVKRTGEKVFLECVQDMDHENMFWYRQDPGLGLRLIYFSYDVKMKEKGDIPEGYSVSREKKERFSLILESASTNQTSMYLCASSSYLTGGYYNEQFFGPGTRLTVL.

This clone is a singleton in its sample. The J gene is TRBJ2-6, the V gene TRBV9; TRBD1 or TRBD2 may be the D gene (6 bases each). V lost 3 bases and J 2 bases, leaving 21 bases between the germline ends. The V gene's germline CDR1 is SGDLS and CDR2 YYNGEE. The CDR3 is 19 residues long. CDR3 in DNA: TGTGCCAGCAGCGGACCCCACGGGGGACACCTTACTGGGGCCAACGTCCTGACTTTC. Its protein is CASSGPHGGHLTGANVLTF.

This clone was seen once. The chain is built from TRBV5-6 and TRBJ1-2; possible D gene TRBD1, 5 bases. Looked up from germline, CDR1 is SGHDT and CDR2 is YYEEEE. Trimming stripped 5 bases from V and 2 bases from J, with 16 bases between. This CDR3 has 15 residues. CDR3 amino acids: CASRSPGRQNYGYTF. The CDR3 DNA reads TGTGCCAGCAGATCCCCGGGGAGACAGAACTATGGCTACACCTTC.

V usage is TRBV4-3 and J usage is TRBJ2-3; D not certain. Between the trimmed V and J ends, which lost 0 bases and 3 bases, there was a span of 13 bases. Germline V lookup: CDR1 LGHNA, CDR2 YSLEER. This CDR3 region has 16 residues. The CDR3: CASSQEVDRQTDTQYF. CDR3 in DNA: TGCGCCAGCAGCCAAGAGGTGGACCGTCAGACAGATACGCAGTATTTT.

The chain uses TRBV18 and TRBJ1-5, with 7 bases fitting TRBD1. This CDR3 is built from 16 residues. Trimming cost V 3 bases and J 2 bases; bases outside gene matches: 7. Germline CDR1 KGHSH, CDR2 LQKENI. The CDR3 here is CASSPQGVEGNQPQHF. The CDR3 DNA sequence: TGTGCCAGCTCACCCCAGGGGGTGGAGGGCAATCAGCCCCAGCATTTT.

The CDR3 here is CASSYPGGSTEAFF. CDR3 bases: TGTGCCAGCAGTTACCCGGGGGGTAGCACTGAAGCTTTCTTT. The rearrangement uses TRBV6-5 and TRBJ1-1; D perhaps matches TRBD1 (5 bases). CDR1 MNHEY and CDR2 SVGAGI come from the germline V gene. This CDR3 comprises 14 residues. Trimming pared 2 bases from V and 4 bases from J, leaving 11 bases between.

The rearrangement joins TRBV4-3 to TRBJ2-1; 8 nucleotides match TRBD2. J lost 0 bases, V lost 3 bases, and 4 bases had no gene match. Germline assignment: CDR1 LGHNA and CDR2 YSLEER. The CDR3 is 16 amino acids. The CDR3 sequence: CASSQTGRGSYNEQFF. CDR3 DNA: TGCGCCAGCAGCCAGACCGGGAGGGGCTCCTACAATGAGCAGTTCTTC.

The chain uses TRBV6-5 and TRBJ2-4; D is unclear. Trimming took off 11 bases at V and 0 bases at J, with 5 bases between the two ends. The CDR3 totals 11 residues. Germline V gene lookup returns CDR1 MNHEY and CDR2 SVGAGI. CDR3 nucleotide sequence: TGTGCCGCCGGAGCCAAAAACATTCAGTACTTC. This encodes CAAGAKNIQYF.

In the case of this clone: At one end the junction does not follow the germline gene, possibly because of a read error. The identical CDR3 is also encoded by other nucleotide sequences in the sample. The chain is built from TRBV27 and TRBJ1-4, with D maybe TRBD1 (5 bases). CDR3 length: 16 residues. Germline V CDR1 and CDR2: MNHEY, SMNVEV (reference sequence). The CDR3 bases are TGTGCTAGCAGCTCTGATTCCAGGGTGGCTAATGAAAAACTGTTTTTT. Its translation: CASSSDSRVANEKLFF.

The chain is built from TRBV27 and TRBJ1-2; 8 bases map to TRBD1. Germline-derived CDR1 and CDR2 are MNHEY and SMNVEV (reference sequence). The CDR3 is 13 amino acids. V lost 5 bases and J lost 3; bases outside the gene matches: 2. The CDR3 region is CASSDRGDYGYTF. The CDR3 DNA is TGTGCCAGCAGTGACAGGGGCGACTATGGCTACACCTTC.